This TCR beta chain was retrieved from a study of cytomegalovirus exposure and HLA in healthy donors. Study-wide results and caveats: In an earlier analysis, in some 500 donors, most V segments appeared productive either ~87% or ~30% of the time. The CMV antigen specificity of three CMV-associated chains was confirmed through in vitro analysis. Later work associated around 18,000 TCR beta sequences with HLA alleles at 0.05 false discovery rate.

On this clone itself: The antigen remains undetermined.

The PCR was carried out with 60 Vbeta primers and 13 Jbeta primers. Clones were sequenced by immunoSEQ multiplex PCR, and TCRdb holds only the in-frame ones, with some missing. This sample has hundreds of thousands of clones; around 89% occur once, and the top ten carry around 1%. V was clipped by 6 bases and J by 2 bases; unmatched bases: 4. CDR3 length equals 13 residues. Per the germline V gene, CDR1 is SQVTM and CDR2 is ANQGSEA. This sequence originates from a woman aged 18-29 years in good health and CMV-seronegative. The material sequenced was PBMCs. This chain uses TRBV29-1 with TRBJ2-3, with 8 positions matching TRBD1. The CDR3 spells CSVTGVLTDTQYF. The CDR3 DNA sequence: TGCAGCGTGACAGGGGTCCTCACAGATACGCAGTATTTT.